The rows below give T cell receptor beta chains drawn from one sample of a study of identifying expanded T cells in peripheral blood. Assay used: immunoSEQ multiplex PCR; TCRdb lists only in-frame clones, some missing. In the table there are roughly 130,000 clones, 75% to 90% of which are singletons. Sequenced sample: blood. These receptors were taken from a person between 18 and 69 years old in good health. CDR3s include the opening cysteine and the closing phenylalanine or tryptophan. The order of the fields is D gene, V gene, J gene, CDR3 length, clone size, CDR3 protein, CDR3 DNA. A D gene is named only where the DNA matches it firmly. Where a row states a size, it is once, few, many or the class of an expanded clone; other rows omit it.

.	TRBV28	TRBJ2-7	15	.	CASTLDGTPPNEQYF	TGTGCCAGCACCTTGGATGGGACCCCCCCAAACGAGCAGTACTTC
TRBD2	TRBV7-3	TRBJ2-3	15	.	CASSLSSGATDTQYF	TGTGCCAGCAGCTTGTCTAGCGGGGCAACAGATACGCAGTATTTT
.	TRBV7-9	TRBJ1-2	15	.	CASSPSSLLGYGYTF	TGTGCCAGCAGCCCAAGCAGTCTACTAGGCTATGGCTACACCTTC
.	TRBV6-5	TRBJ1-5	15	few	CASSSAGIRNQPQHF	TGTGCCAGCAGTTCCGCAGGGATCCGCAATCAGCCCCAGCATTTT
.	TRBV13	TRBJ2-7	14	.	CASSLGGTIGEQYF	TGTGCCAGCAGCTTAGGGGGGACAATCGGGGAGCAGTACTTC
.	TRBV10-3	TRBJ1-5	11	.	CAISGGEPQHF	TGTGCCATCAGCGGGGGTGAGCCCCAGCATTTT
TRBD1	TRBV4-1	TRBJ2-7	14	.	CASSQTGGFYEQYF	TGCGCCAGCAGCCAGACAGGGGGCTTCTACGAGCAGTACTTC
.	TRBV7-9	TRBJ1-2	16	few	CASSLGPGGAGYGYTF	TGTGCCAGCAGCTTAGGCCCCGGAGGGGCCGGCTATGGCTACACCTTC
TRBD1	TRBV6-6	TRBJ1-2	14	.	CASRRQGADYGYTF	TGTGCCAGCAGGAGACAGGGGGCGGACTATGGCTACACCTTC
.	TRBV7-2	TRBJ2-3	11	.	CASMGLGTQYF	TGTGCCAGCATGGGCCTAGGTACGCAGTATTTT
.	TRBV21-1	TRBJ1-2	16	few	CASSKTPGTGSYGYTF	TGTGCCAGCAGTAAAACCCCCGGGACAGGATCGTATGGCTACACCTTC
.	TRBV4-2	TRBJ2-2	14	.	CASSQTRIGGELFF	TGTGCCAGCAGCCAGACTAGGATAGGCGGGGAGCTGTTTTTT
.	TRBV7-9	TRBJ1-4	14	.	CASSGSSPYEKLFF	TGTGCCAGCAGCGGCTCGAGCCCCTATGAAAAACTGTTTTTT
TRBD1	TRBV27	TRBJ1-5	16	.	CASSPTQGGSNQPQHF	TGTGCCAGCAGTCCGACACAGGGGGGTAGCAATCAGCCCCAGCATTTT
TRBD1	TRBV10-3	TRBJ2-6	17	.	CAQGLRQGSSGANVLTF	TGTGCCCAAGGGCTAAGACAGGGCTCCTCTGGGGCCAACGTCCTGACTTTC
.	TRBV11-2	TRBJ2-7	15	.	CASRRPGHYSYEQYF	TGTGCCAGCAGGCGGCCCGGGCACTACTCCTACGAGCAGTACTTC